Each of the 29 T cell receptor beta chains below was sequenced from the same sample in a study of cytomegalovirus exposure and HLA in healthy donors. Sequencing used immunoSEQ multiplex PCR; TCRdb keeps in-frame clones, though not all of them. The sample contains some 130,000 clones, about 86% of which appear only once. Sequencing was carried out using PBMCs. These TCRs come from a man aged 18 to 30 in good health and CMV-seronegative.

The chain employs TRBV6-1 and TRBJ1-3; D may be TRBD1 (5 bases). CDR3 size: 16 residues. The V end lost 3 bases, the J end lost 1 base, and 13 bases lay between the germline ends. Germline V lookup: CDR1 MNHNS, CDR2 SASEGT. DNA of the CDR3: TGTGCCAGCAGTGATTTTTGGGGGGTATCTGGAAACACCATATATTTT. Its translation is CASSDFWGVSGNTIYF.

V is TRBV7-2 and J is TRBJ2-7, with D unresolved. Trimming removed 8 bases from V and 0 bases from J, with 5 bases in between. The CDR3 length is 11 residues. Germline assignment: CDR1 SGHTA and CDR2 FQGNSA. The CDR3 protein is CASVRSYEQYF. The CDR3 bases are TGTGCCAGCGTGCGCTCCTACGAGCAGTACTTC.

This clone was recorded only once. This rearrangement joins TRBV7-8 to TRBJ1-5; 7 bases fit TRBD1. Germline CDR1 SGHVS, CDR2 FQNEAQ. The CDR3 loop spans 15 amino acids. The V and J ends lost 1 base and 6 bases, in that order; junction bases with no gene match: 6. The CDR3 spells CASSLGQAGGQPQHF. The CDR3 coding sequence is TGTGCCAGCAGCTTAGGCCAGGCAGGGGGTCAGCCCCAGCATTTT.

The J gene is TRBJ1-4, the V gene TRBV9; a possible D gene is TRBD1 (5 bases). Trimming pared 3 bases from V and 7 bases from J, leaving 16 bases between. From germline, CDR1 is SGDLS and CDR2 YYNGEE. The CDR3 has 15 residues. CDR3 region: CASSELVGRGEKLFF. The CDR3 DNA sequence: TGTGCCAGCAGCGAACTCGTGGGTAGGGGTGAAAAACTGTTTTTT.

The rearrangement links TRBV10-3 to TRBJ2-3, with 8 bases lining up with TRBD1. The V gene end was trimmed by 2 bases and the J gene end by 2 bases; junction bases not matched to a gene: 6. Per germline, CDR1 ENHRY and CDR2 SYGVKD. The CDR3 runs 16 residues. As DNA, the CDR3 is TGTGCCATCAGTGAGGGGACAGGCGCTCTCACAGATACGCAGTATTTT. It encodes CAISEGTGALTDTQYF.

The V and J genes are TRBV30 and TRBJ2-7; the D gene is possibly TRBD2 (5 bases). The CDR3 extends over 11 amino acids. Germline V gene lookup returns CDR1 GTSNPN and CDR2 SVGIG (reference sequence). V lost 2 bases, J lost 7 bases, and 9 bases lay in between. CDR3 amino acids: CAWSRRVEQYF. The CDR3 bases are TGTGCCTGGAGTAGGCGGGTTGAGCAGTACTTC.

The gene calls are TRBV6-1 and TRBJ1-6; D might be TRBD1 (6 bases). The CDR3 runs 14 residues. The germline V gene has CDR1 MNHNS and CDR2 SASEGT. V was pared by 4 bases and J by 7 bases, with 11 bases between. The CDR3 DNA sequence: TGTGCCAGCAGTGGTCCAGGGGCAAATTCACCCCTCCACTTT. Encoded protein: CASSGPGANSPLHF.

This rearrangement joins TRBV28 to TRBJ2-7; D perhaps matches TRBD1 (6 bases). This CDR3 contains 13 residues. Per the germline V gene, CDR1 is MDHEN and CDR2 is SYDVKM. Trimming took off 7 bases at V and 2 bases at J, with 12 bases between the two ends. The CDR3: CASIPGQTYEQYF. DNA for the CDR3: TGTGCCAGCATCCCAGGACAGACCTACGAGCAGTACTTC.

CDR3 in amino acids: CASSGQGNGYTF. The CDR3 DNA sequence: TGTGCCAGCAGTGGACAGGGGAATGGCTACACCTTC. V usage is TRBV2 and J usage is TRBJ1-2; 8 positions match TRBD1. V was pared by 4 bases and J by 6 bases, with 1 base of the junction left unmatched. This CDR3 is built from 12 residues. Germline CDR1 and CDR2: SNHLY and FYNNEI. Filled out from reference TRBV2 and TRBJ1-2, the complete variable domain reads EPEVTQTPSHQVTQMGQEVILRCVPISNHLYFYWYRQILGQKVEFLVSFYNNEISEKSEIFDDQFSVERPDGSNFTLKIRSTKLEDSAMYFCASSGQGNGYTFGSGTRLTVV.

The sample holds a few counts of this clone. This chain joins TRBV19 and TRBJ1-5, with D tentatively TRBD1 (5 bases). The CDR3 length is 15 residues. Germline-derived CDR1 and CDR2 are LNHDA and SQIVND (reference sequence). The V gene lost 3 bases and the J gene lost 4 bases, with 13 bases spanning the gap. The CDR3 is CASSIFGDSNQPQHF. CDR3 nucleotides: TGTGCCAGTAGTATCTTCGGAGACAGTAATCAGCCCCAGCATTTT.

The chain couples TRBV11-1 to TRBJ2-2, with TRBD2 as a possible D gene (6 bases). CDR1 SGHAT and CDR2 FQDESV come from the germline V gene (reference sequence). Trimming cost V 6 bases and J 4 bases, with 15 bases left between them. The CDR3 loop spans 15 amino acids. This chain's CDR3 is CASRITGEATGELFF. DNA of the CDR3: TGTGCCAGCAGGATAACCGGGGAGGCCACCGGGGAGCTGTTTTTT.

This chain connects TRBV6-1 to TRBJ2-1; 12 nucleotides line up with TRBD2. The ends lost 5 bases at V and 7 bases at J; junction bases unmatched: 6. Germline CDR1 MNHNS, CDR2 SASEGT. The CDR3 length is 15 residues. CDR3: CASSRLAGVRNEQFF. Written as DNA, the CDR3 is TGTGCCAGCAGTAGACTAGCGGGAGTAAGAAATGAGCAGTTCTTC.

The gene calls are TRBV5-4 and TRBJ2-7; 7 nucleotides align to TRBD1. CDR1 and CDR2 (germline): SGHNT, YYREEE (reference sequence). The CDR3 spans 14 residues. V dropped 6 bases and J dropped 6; count of bases not matched to a gene: 12. The CDR3 spells CASTPMGPGGEQYF. The DNA of the CDR3 is TGTGCCAGCACCCCAATGGGGCCAGGGGGCGAGCAGTACTTC.

The chain recombines TRBV10-1 with TRBJ2-7, with D possibly matching TRBD1 (7 bases). Germline-derived CDR1 and CDR2 are WNHNN and SYGVQD (reference sequence). The CDR3 totals 15 residues. V gave up 2 bases and J gave up 0 bases, with 11 bases separating them. CDR3 in amino acids: CASSEGQGGSYEQYF. The CDR3 bases are TGCGCCAGCAGTGAGGGGCAGGGGGGCTCCTACGAGCAGTACTTC.

The rearrangement links TRBV13 to TRBJ1-2; 10 positions agree with TRBD1. The CDR3 has 15 amino acids. Trimming removed 6 bases from V and 6 bases from J; junction bases left unmatched: 10. Per germline, CDR1 PRHDT and CDR2 FYEKMQ (reference sequence). The CDR3 DNA follows: TGTGCCAGCAGTTACGTTAGGGACAGGGGACATGGCTACACCTTC. Protein sequence: CASSYVRDRGHGYTF.

The chain joins TRBV19 to TRBJ1-1, with D perhaps TRBD1 (5 bases). V was cut by 5 bases and J by 3 bases, with 16 bases left in between. The CDR3 covers 15 residues. The germline CDR1 and CDR2 sequences are LNHDA and SQIVND (reference sequence). Written as DNA, the CDR3 is TGTGCCAGTAGTCCCTGGGGGGGGACGGACACTGAAGCTTTCTTT. Protein: CASSPWGGTDTEAFF.

This clone was counted only a few times. The chain is built from TRBV29-1 and TRBJ1-1, with 8 bases lining up with TRBD1. Germline V gene lookup returns CDR1 SQVTM and CDR2 ANQGSEA. The trim removed 6 bases at V and 3 bases at J, leaving 9 bases unmatched. This CDR3 has 14 amino acids. The CDR3 protein is CSVSPGGRYTEAFF. Here the CDR3 DNA reads TGCAGCGTCAGCCCAGGGGGCAGGTACACTGAAGCTTTCTTT.

The chain carries TRBV9 and TRBJ2-7; 11 nucleotides line up with TRBD1. The CDR3 length is 16 residues. CDR1 SGDLS and CDR2 YYNGEE come from the germline V gene. Trimming removed 4 bases from V and 2 bases from J; junction bases left unmatched: 8. The CDR3 nucleotides read TGTGCCAGCAGCCTCGCCGGACAGGGGGCGACCTACGAGCAGTACTTC. Translation: CASSLAGQGATYEQYF.

DNA for the CDR3: TGTGCCAGCAGCGAATACAGGGGGACTAATGAAAAACTGTTTTTT. This encodes CASSEYRGTNEKLFF. The chain recombines TRBV9 with TRBJ1-4; 8 nucleotides align to TRBD1. The germline V gene has CDR1 SGDLS and CDR2 YYNGEE. The ends lost 3 bases at V and 2 bases at J; junction bases unmatched: 3. The CDR3 covers 15 residues.

This clone was recorded only once. The chain is built from TRBV2 and TRBJ2-5; 9 bases fit TRBD2. This CDR3 has 18 amino acids. From germline, CDR1 is SNHLY and CDR2 FYNNEI. V trimming: 6 bases; J trimming: 4 bases; junction bases outside the gene matches: 18. The CDR3 sequence: CASSARLAGLEGGETQYF. CDR3 coding DNA: TGTGCCAGCAGCGCGAGGCTAGCGGGACTAGAGGGGGGAGAGACCCAGTACTTC.

The V and J genes are TRBV12-5 and TRBJ2-3; 8 bases are shared with TRBD2. Looked up from germline, CDR1 is LGHNT and CDR2 is FRNRAP. J lost 4 bases, V lost 9 bases, and 6 bases had no gene match. The CDR3 extends over 13 amino acids. This chain's CDR3 is CARQRELADTQYF. The CDR3 DNA is TGTGCTAGACAGCGGGAGTTAGCAGATACGCAGTATTTT. Full variable domain (remainder filled in from reference TRBV12-5 and TRBJ2-3): DARVTQTPRHKVTEMGQEVTMRCQPILGHNTVFWYRQTMMQGLELLAYFRNRAPLDDSGMPKDRFSAEMPDATLATLKIQPSEPRDSAVYFCARQRELADTQYFGPGTRLTVL.

V is TRBV27 and J is TRBJ1-1, with TRBD1 matching 7 bases. The CDR3 runs 14 residues. V gave up 5 bases and J gave up 5 bases; unmatched junction bases: 8. The germline gives CDR1 MNHEY, CDR2 SMNVEV (reference sequence). The CDR3 sequence: CASSGRGKGTEAFF. As DNA, the CDR3 is TGTGCCAGCAGTGGCAGGGGGAAGGGGACTGAAGCTTTCTTT.

This clone has a single count. The genes are TRBV20-1 and TRBJ2-1; possibly TRBD1 for D (5 bases). Germline CDR1 reads DFQATT; CDR2 reads SNEGSKA (reference sequence). The V end was cut by 3 bases, the J end by 9 bases, with 9 bases between. This CDR3 has 11 residues. CDR3 protein: CSARGRGEQFF. In DNA, the CDR3 is TGCAGTGCTAGGGGTAGGGGTGAGCAGTTCTTC.

The rearrangement uses TRBV25-1 and TRBJ2-1, with D possibly TRBD1 on 6 matching bases. The CDR3 is made up of 14 amino acids. Trimming removed 5 bases at V and 6 bases at J, with 14 bases between. Germline assignment: CDR1 MGHDK and CDR2 SYGVNS. CDR3 protein: CASSRAGAVNEQFF. In DNA form, the CDR3 reads TGTGCCAGCAGTCGGGCAGGGGCGGTCAATGAGCAGTTCTTC.

This clone was found once. The chain uses TRBV6-5 and TRBJ2-7; D may be TRBD1 (5 bases). CDR1 and CDR2 (germline): MNHEY, SVGAGI. The CDR3 is made up of 16 amino acids. The V and J ends lost 0 bases and 0 bases respectively, with 12 bases between them. CDR3 region: CASSYSSGHLSYEQYF. The CDR3 DNA follows: TGTGCCAGCAGTTACTCTTCAGGACACCTCTCCTACGAGCAGTACTTC.

The genes are TRBV5-4 and TRBJ2-2; 10 nucleotides line up with TRBD2. Looked up from germline, CDR1 is SGHNT and CDR2 is YYREEE (reference sequence). CDR3 size: 16 residues. The V segment lost 4 bases and the J segment 1 base; nucleotides outside the gene matches: 4. CDR3 in amino acids: CASSQGLAQNTGELFF. The CDR3, as DNA: TGTGCCAGCAGCCAGGGACTAGCGCAGAACACCGGGGAGCTGTTTTTT.

This clone is a singleton in its sample. The chain couples TRBV5-1 to TRBJ2-2; D may be TRBD2 (5 bases). Per the germline V gene, CDR1 is SGHRS and CDR2 is YFSETQ. CDR3 length equals 15 residues. With 2 bases removed from V and 6 bases from J, the gap between germline ends came to 14 bases. In DNA form, the CDR3 reads TGCGCCAGCAGCTTTCTGGACTCAAACGCCGGGGAGCTGTTTTTT. Protein: CASSFLDSNAGELFF. The variable domain in full, completed from reference TRBV5-1 and TRBJ2-2, reads KAGVTQTPRYLIKTRGQQVTLSCSPISGHRSVSWYQQTPGQGLQFLFEYFSETQRNKGNFPGRFSGRQFSNSRSEMNVSTLELGDSALYLCASSFLDSNAGELFFGEGSRLTVL.

This clone was counted once. The chain employs TRBV28 and TRBJ1-2; D not certain. V gave up 6 bases and J gave up 5 bases, with 10 bases separating them. The CDR3 runs 12 residues. Germline loops: CDR1 MDHEN, CDR2 SYDVKM. The CDR3 sequence is CASRERKYGYTF. Here the CDR3 DNA reads TGTGCCAGCAGAGAGAGAAAGTATGGCTACACCTTC.

The chain's CDR3 is CASSFWGNGGAAIEQFF. In DNA form, the CDR3 reads TGCGCCAGCAGCTTTTGGGGTAACGGGGGGGCCGCTATTGAGCAGTTCTTC. This sequence joins TRBV5-1 and TRBJ2-1; 8 bases are shared with TRBD2. CDR1 and CDR2 (germline): SGHRS, YFSETQ. The length of the CDR3 is 17 residues. The V and J ends lost 2 bases and 9 bases, in that order; junction bases with no gene match: 16.